This T cell receptor beta chain was found in a study of blood T cell repertoires in COVID-19. Background on the study: Researchers got acute and convalescent COVID-19 samples from the United States, Italy and Spain. From T cells, B-cell-depleted T cells, or PBMCs came the material, which was cDNA or gDNA.

How the authors handled the data: Amplified reference gene primers provided the basis for estimating nucleated cell counts. Method: immunoSEQ multiplex PCR; TCRdb's copy keeps in-frame clones and lacks some. V and J calls and clone size are those listed in that table; D and trimming were worked out from the DNA. The sample records some 200,000 clones, 80% being singletons. The CDR3 is 14 residues long. From germline, CDR1 is SGHKS and CDR2 YYEKEE (reference sequence). V lost 0 bases and J lost 1, with 8 bases in between. The clonotype was recovered from a woman in her 70s with acute or convalescent COVID-19. The sample consisted of peripheral blood. The chain has TRBV5-5 and TRBJ2-7; no firm D call. CDR3 sequence (DNA): TGTGCCAGCAGCTTGGTCGGGTTATCCTACGAGCAGTACGTC. Translation gives CASSLVGLSYEQYV.